The source of this TCR beta chain is a study of cytomegalovirus exposure and HLA in healthy donors. Notes on the study in general: A subsequent analysis found that TCR clusters from the first cohort also tended to co-occur in the 120 or so validation repertoires, with about 93% of cluster scores above 0. High specificity and sensitivity for cytomegalovirus status were reported for the classifier. Cytomegalovirus association was assigned to around 150 TCR beta chains.

This clone was detected only once. Antigen unknown. From the roughly 110-subject validation cohort, which was separate from the approximately 670-subject first cohort, the donors were drawn. Only in-frame clones appear in the TCRdb table, and some are missing; sequencing was by immunoSEQ multiplex PCR. The sample holds fewer than 350,000 clones, roughly 88% seen once. The CDR3 totals 18 residues. Germline CDR1 reads SGHRS; CDR2 reads YFSETQ. The V segment lost 0 bases and the J segment 8 bases; nucleotides outside the gene matches: 16. The sequence was collected from a woman aged 18 to 35 in good health and CMV-seronegative. Specimen: PBMCs. The J gene is TRBJ1-3, the V gene TRBV5-1, with 8 positions matching TRBD1. For the CDR3, the DNA is TGCGCCAGCAGCTTGGAGGACAGGGCGAGGGGCGGAAGGGACACCATATATTTT. This sequence encodes CASSLEDRARGGRDTIYF.